This TCR beta chain was sequenced during a study of blood T cell repertoires in COVID-19. As for the study in general: PBMCs, B-cell-depleted T cells, or T cells provided the cDNA or gDNA that made up the material.

TCRdb keeps only in-frame clones here, not all; method: immunoSEQ multiplex PCR. The table records roughly 60,000 clones, approximately 90% of them present only once. Sequencing was carried out using peripheral blood. This clonotype was sampled from a woman aged 80 or over with active COVID-19.

As DNA, the CDR3 is TGTGCCAGCAGCTTAGTCGGAAGTTGGGACAGGGGAACAGATACGCAGTATTTT. As protein: CASSLVGSWDRGTDTQYF. The chain is built from TRBV7-8 and TRBJ2-3; the match to TRBD1 covers 10 bases. Germline V lookup: CDR1 SGHVS, CDR2 FQNEAQ. V trimming: 1 base; J trimming: 3 bases; junction bases outside the gene matches: 10. The CDR3 is made up of 18 amino acids.